One and the same sample provided the 17 T cell receptor beta chains below, sequenced in a study of blood T cells in healthy people across ages. With a J-beta primer mix and a sample-barcoded 5' primer, a second PCR ran roughly 6 to 11 cycles. TCRdb recomputed calls from the 5' RACE reads with MiXCR, one row per CDR3 protein. Of 1.5 million to 2 million distinct CDR3 sequences in the sample, around 48% were seen once. Material for sequencing was blood. These receptors came from a woman in her thirties or forties in good health.

The rearrangement joins TRBV25-1 to TRBJ2-5; tentatively, D is TRBD2 (5 bases). The CDR3 has 15 residues. The germline V gene has CDR1 MGHDK and CDR2 SYGVNS. The germline V and J ends were trimmed by 4 bases and 1 base, with 13 bases remaining between them. CDR3 sequence reads: CASSGPTEGQETQYF. CDR3 DNA: TGTGCCAGCAGTGGCCCTACCGAGGGCCAAGAGACCCAGTACTTC.

This clonotype was counted at least ten times. V is TRBV7-9 and J is TRBJ2-7, with TRBD1 matching over 7 bases. The V gene end was trimmed by 6 bases and the J gene end by 2 bases; junction bases not matched to a gene: 4. Germline CDR1 reads SEHNR; CDR2 reads FQNEAQ (reference sequence). The CDR3 is 13 amino acids. The CDR3 reads CASSRDRPYEQYF. In DNA, the CDR3 is TGTGCCAGCAGTCGGGACAGACCCTACGAGCAGTACTTC.

This clonotype was seen more than once but under ten times. This sequence joins TRBV6-5 and TRBJ2-6; D may be TRBD1 (6 bases). V was cut by 6 bases and J by 2 bases, with 11 bases left in between. The length of the CDR3 is 15 residues. From germline, CDR1 is MNHEY and CDR2 SVGAGI. As DNA, the CDR3 is TGTGCCAGCAGGTTGCAGGGGCCTGGGGCCAACGTCCTGACTTTC. This codes for CASRLQGPGANVLTF.

To note about this clonotype: A read error may account for a junction end that differs from germline. J is TRBJ1-2 and V is TRBV25-1; 10 bases are shared with TRBD1. The CDR3 consists of 12 residues. Germline assignment: CDR1 MGHDK and CDR2 SYGVNS. CDR3 nucleotides: TGTGCCGGCAGTATTGGACAGGGGGTCTACACCTTC. Its translation: CAGSIGQGVYTF.

The chain carries TRBV6-2 or TRBV6-3 and TRBJ2-1; the match to TRBD2 covers 8 bases. The CDR3 is 14 residues long. CDR1 MNHEY and CDR2 SVGEGT come from the germline V gene. V was pared by 2 bases and J by 7 bases, with 4 bases of the junction left unmatched. CDR3 bases: TGTGCCAGCAGTTACCCGCGGGGGGCGAATGAGCAGTTCTTC. As protein: CASSYPRGANEQFF.

This clonotype turned up a few times. This sequence joins TRBV5-1 and TRBJ1-2; weak D call: TRBD1 (6 bases). V was trimmed by 3 bases and J by 8 bases, leaving 23 bases between them. CDR3 length: 16 amino acids. The germline CDR1 and CDR2 sequences are SGHRS and YFSETQ. CDR3 sequence reads: CASSWRGGAVREGYTF. The CDR3 region has the DNA TGCGCCAGCAGCTGGAGGGGGGGCGCGGTCCGAGAGGGCTACACCTTC.

The chain uses TRBV4-3 and TRBJ1-2; D is perhaps TRBD1 (6 bases). Germline V lookup: CDR1 LGHNA, CDR2 YSLEER. The CDR3 contains 14 residues. V was shortened by 4 bases and J by 5 bases, with 14 bases between the two germline ends. In DNA form, the CDR3 reads TGCGCCAGCAGCCGGGGGCCCGGACAGTATGGCTACACCTTC. It yields the protein CASSRGPGQYGYTF.

A few counts support this clonotype. The rearrangement uses TRBV6-2 or TRBV6-3 and TRBJ2-7; 8 bases map to TRBD2. J lost 5 bases, V lost 2 bases, and 8 bases had no gene match. This CDR3 is built from 15 residues. Germline-derived CDR1 and CDR2 are MNHEY and SVGEGT. This chain's CDR3 is CASSYRGGHSDEQYF. The CDR3 DNA reads TGTGCCAGCAGTTACCGGGGGGGCCACAGCGACGAGCAGTACTTC.

This clonotype is termed medium-sized. The genes are TRBV4-1 and TRBJ2-1; D might be TRBD1 (5 bases). The germline V and J ends were trimmed by 0 bases and 5 bases, with 11 bases remaining between them. Per germline, CDR1 MGHRA and CDR2 YSYEKL. The CDR3 runs 15 residues. The CDR3, as DNA: TGCGCCAGCAGCCAAGAAGACAGAGACAACAATGAGCAGTTCTTC. This sequence encodes CASSQEDRDNNEQFF.

The gene calls are TRBV7-9 and TRBJ2-1, with 15 bases lining up with TRBD2. Germline CDR1 reads SEHNR; CDR2 reads FQNEAQ (reference sequence). The CDR3 totals 17 residues. J was trimmed by 8 bases and V by 5 bases; bases with no gene match: 10. The CDR3 nucleotides read TGTGCCAGCAGCCCCCAATTAGGGACTAGCGGGGGGCATGAGCAGTTCTTC. It is translated as CASSPQLGTSGGHEQFF. The full variable domain, rest sourced from reference TRBV7-9 and TRBJ2-1, is DTGVSQNPRHKITKRGQNVTFRCDPISEHNRLYWYRQTLGQGPEFLTYFQNEAQLEKSRLLSDRFSAERPKGSFSTLEIQRTEQGDSAMYLCASSPQLGTSGGHEQFFGPGTRLTVL.

This clonotype has a handful of counts. The chain links TRBV28 to TRBJ1-2; unclear D gene. The V gene lost 3 bases and the J gene lost 6 bases, with 14 bases spanning the gap. The CDR3 spans 14 residues. Germline CDR1 is MDHEN and CDR2 is SYDVKM. CDR3 in amino acids: CASSFPYLRDGYTF. For the CDR3, the DNA is TGTGCCAGCAGTTTCCCTTATCTCAGAGATGGCTACACCTTC.

The CDR3 sequence: CANKGRDYYEQYF. CDR3 sequence (DNA): TGTGCCAACAAGGGCAGGGATTACTACGAGCAGTACTTC. The gene calls are TRBV27 and TRBJ2-7; perhaps TRBD1 as D (5 bases). In germline, CDR1 is MNHEY, CDR2 SMNVEV (reference sequence). Deletions cut 10 bases from V and 3 bases from J, with 16 bases between. This CDR3 contains 13 residues.

The chain has TRBV7-6 and TRBJ2-7; 10 bases are shared with TRBD1. Germline CDR1 SGHVS, CDR2 FNYEAQ. The CDR3 runs 19 residues. Trimming at V came to 0 bases and at J to 0 bases, leaving 11 bases not matched to a gene. The CDR3, as DNA: TGTGCCAGCAGCTTAGCAGTAGGGGACAGGGGTCTTAGCTCCTACGAGCAGTACTTC. Its translation: CASSLAVGDRGLSSYEQYF.

A single count supports this clonotype. The rearrangement uses TRBV12-3 or TRBV12-4 and TRBJ2-3; D call uncertain. This CDR3 comprises 15 residues. V shed 3 bases and J shed 2 bases, with 12 bases lying between them. For the CDR3, the DNA is TGTGCCAGCAGTTTTGGTCCCGCGGTCACAGATACGCAGTATTTT. Translated, it gives CASSFGPAVTDTQYF.

This clonotype has at least ten counts. The chain joins TRBV3-1 to TRBJ2-7; TRBD2 might be the D (5 bases). V gave up 5 bases and J gave up 3 bases, with 17 bases separating them. Germline V lookup: CDR1 LGHDT, CDR2 YNNKEL (reference sequence). The CDR3 totals 15 residues. The CDR3 coding sequence is TGTGCCAGCAGCAACGCTGGGAGTGACGGCTACGAGCAGTACTTC. Protein sequence: CASSNAGSDGYEQYF.

This clonotype appeared a few times. The rearrangement links TRBV6-5 to TRBJ2-1; D remains ambiguous. The germline V gene has CDR1 MNHEY and CDR2 SVGAGI. Trimming removed 2 bases at V and 4 bases at J, with 9 bases between. The CDR3 covers 14 residues. The CDR3 loop is CASSYIGRYNEQFF. The DNA of the CDR3 is TGTGCCAGCAGTTACATCGGCAGATACAATGAGCAGTTCTTC.

Comment on this clonotype: One end of the junction is discordant with germline, which a read error may explain. This rearrangement joins TRBV2 to TRBJ1-2; D call uncertain. Germline CDR1 is SNHLY and CDR2 is FYNNEI. The CDR3 totals 16 residues. CDR3 loop: CVSSENIRTEGYGYTF. In nucleotides, the CDR3 is TGTGTCAGCAGTGAAAACATAAGAACTGAGGGCTATGGCTACACCTTC.